Reported below is one TCR beta chain. Being one base from a much bigger clone, this may be a read error. These data are taken from a study of metastatic and nonmetastatic thyroid tumors. The wider study: From malignant and benign thyroid patients, repertoires in blood and in tumor or nodule tissue were compared.

Using MiXCR, TCRdb re-called clones from the PCR reads. The profile covers around 45,000 clones, with roughly 16% appearing a single time and roughly 22% taken by the ten largest. Before thyroid surgery, none of the patients had received any treatment. The CDR3 sequence is 17 residues long. The germline V gene has CDR1 SEHNR and CDR2 FQNEAQ (reference sequence). The TCR comes from a female donor with papillary thyroid cancer or a benign thyroid nodule (not recorded which). Some clones in this sample may be carry-over from other donors' samples. The sequenced sample was blood. The chain is built from TRBV7-9 and TRBJ2-5; 10 nucleotides align to TRBD1. DNA of the CDR3: TGTGCCATCAGCTTATCCCCGGGAGACAGGGGGCGGGAGACCCAGTACTTC. Protein product: CAISLSPGDRGRETQYF.